This TCR beta chain is drawn from a study of immune heterogeneity within non-small cell lung tumors. Background on the study: It was found that the tumors were a handful of squamous cell carcinomas, approximately ten non-squamous carcinomas and 1 not otherwise specified.

Germline V gene data show CDR1 as SEHNR and CDR2 as FQNEAQ (reference sequence). CDR3 length equals 15 residues. Trimming stripped 4 bases from V and 0 bases from J, with 13 bases between. This clonotype was counted between two and nine times. Template material comprised bulk tumor genomic DNA at around 600 ng per sample. Several spatially distant biopsies were obtained per primary tumor intraoperatively. Their non-small cell lung cancer was newly diagnosed and untreated, and the patients underwent curative surgery. For the TCR beta CDR3, multiplex PCR with 32 V and 13 J primers performed the amplification. MiXCR, run by TCRdb on the multiplex PCR reads, gives a single entry per CDR3 protein. The sample holds around 30,000 distinct CDR3 sequences; around 28% are singletons and the top ten take 3% to 4.5%.

The sequenced material came from lung tumor tissue. The chain uses TRBV7-9 and TRBJ2-7, with D maybe TRBD2 (5 bases). The sequence was obtained from a man aged 35 to 55 with non-small cell lung cancer. Written as DNA, the CDR3 is TGTGCCAGCAGCTCTCTCGGACGGGGCTCCTACGAGCAGTACTTC. This sequence encodes CASSSLGRGSYEQYF.